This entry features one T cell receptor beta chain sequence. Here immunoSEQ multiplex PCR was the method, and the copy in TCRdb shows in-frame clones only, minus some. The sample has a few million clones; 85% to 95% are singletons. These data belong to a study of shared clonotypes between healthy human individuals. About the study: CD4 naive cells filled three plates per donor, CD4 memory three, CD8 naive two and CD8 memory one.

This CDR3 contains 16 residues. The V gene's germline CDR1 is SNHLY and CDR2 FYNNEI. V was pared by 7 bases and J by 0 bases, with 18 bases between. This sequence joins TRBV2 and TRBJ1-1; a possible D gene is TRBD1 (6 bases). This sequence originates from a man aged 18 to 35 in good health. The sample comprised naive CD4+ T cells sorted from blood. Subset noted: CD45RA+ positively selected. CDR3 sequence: CASTRRGATVNTEAFF. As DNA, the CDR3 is TGTGCCAGCACCCGCCGGGGGGCAACGGTGAACACTGAAGCTTTCTTT.